This T cell receptor (beta chain) was documented in a study of Ad26.COV2.S vaccination and SARS-CoV-2 variants. TCRdb keeps only in-frame clones here, not all; method: immunoSEQ multiplex PCR. The table has approximately 360,000 clones, roughly 80% seen once; the top ten hold around 7%. With 4 bases clipped from V and 2 bases from J, the junction kept 2 bases outside the gene matches. CDR3 length: 14 residues. Germline V CDR1 and CDR2: LGHNA, YSLEER. Treatment noted: around 19 received Ad26.COV2.S at low or high dose, single or two shots; roughly five received placebo; per-sample allocation not given. Sampling took place 63 days after the first vaccine or placebo injection. Its platform was an Ad26 vector, and its expressed antigen was Wuhan-strain SARS-CoV-2 spike. As for this clone: The sample carries other DNA sequences with the same CDR3.

The specimen comprised peripheral blood, sampled in a trial of Ad26.COV2.S vaccine versus placebo. J is TRBJ1-2 and V is TRBV4-3, with 9 bases lining up with TRBD1. This receptor was obtained from a person between 18 and 65 years old who received the Ad26.COV2.S COVID-19 vaccine or a placebo. The CDR3 reads CASSRGQGNYGYTF. CDR3 nucleotide sequence: TGCGCCAGCAGCCGAGGACAGGGGAACTATGGCTACACCTTC.